This T cell receptor beta chain was recovered during a study of shared clonotypes between healthy human individuals. This CDR3 is 16 amino acids long. Trimming stripped 7 bases from V and 2 bases from J, with 19 bases between. CDR1 is SGHAT, CDR2 FQNNGV, per germline. Unsorted samples relied on roughly 99 million PBMCs, which served as the source of genomic DNA. Per the study methods: Junction-only sequences without quality scores were provided by ImmunoSEQ, so filtering was different. Assay: immunoSEQ multiplex PCR; the TCRdb copy retains only in-frame clones and omits some. Clone size and V and J calls were adopted from that table, with D and trimming inferred from the DNA. In the table there are fewer than 500,000 clones, about 75% of which are singletons.

This chain joins TRBV11-2 and TRBJ2-3; D may be TRBD1 or TRBD2 (5 bases each). This receptor was identified in a woman in her thirties or forties in good health. Some clones in this sample may be carry-over from other donors' samples. Sample: PBMCs. The CDR3 here is CASTSPRDHYTDTQYF. The CDR3 DNA is TGTGCCAGCACCTCTCCCCGGGACCATTACACAGATACGCAGTATTTT.